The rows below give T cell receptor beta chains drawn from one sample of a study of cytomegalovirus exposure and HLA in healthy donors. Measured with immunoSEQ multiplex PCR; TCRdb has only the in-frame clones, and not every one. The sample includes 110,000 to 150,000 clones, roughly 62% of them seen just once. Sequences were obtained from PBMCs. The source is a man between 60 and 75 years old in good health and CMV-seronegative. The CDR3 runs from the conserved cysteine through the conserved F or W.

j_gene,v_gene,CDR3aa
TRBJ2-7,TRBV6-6,CASSYGLDRVWDEQYF
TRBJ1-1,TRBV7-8,CASSLVWGQGAVNTEAFF
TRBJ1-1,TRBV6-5,CASSYSTVEGDTEAFF
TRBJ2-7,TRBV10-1,CASSETGGPYEQYF
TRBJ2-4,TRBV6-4,CASRPGAGEGKNIQYF
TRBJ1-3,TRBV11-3,CASSLAGGAVGNTIYF
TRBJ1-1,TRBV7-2,CASSPYGGNTEAFF
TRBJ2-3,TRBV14,CASSQDDGGGSPDTQYF
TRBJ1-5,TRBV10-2,CASRLGREVKPQHF
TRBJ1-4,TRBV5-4,CASSVGTGEQKLFF
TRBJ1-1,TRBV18,CASSPQAQNTEAFF
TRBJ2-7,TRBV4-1,CASSQGTVRGPHKQYF
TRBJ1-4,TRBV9,CASSIGPLGDEKLFF
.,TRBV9,CASSVGLAGEGTNEQYF
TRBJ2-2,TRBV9,CASTPWTGLSAGELFF
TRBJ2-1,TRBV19,CASSLGQGWNEQFF
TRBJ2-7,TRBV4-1,CASSQVPGQYTYEQYF
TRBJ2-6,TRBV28,CASSSDRGRAGANVLTF
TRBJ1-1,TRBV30,CAWMGQAEAFF
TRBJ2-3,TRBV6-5,CASSPTSGYTDTQYF
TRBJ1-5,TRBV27,CASSPTGDNQPQHF
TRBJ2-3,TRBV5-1,CASSLEGADTQYF
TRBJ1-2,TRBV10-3,CAISESTGEYTF
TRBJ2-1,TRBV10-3,CATRGSNGRNEQFF
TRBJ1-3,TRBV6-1,CASTLGDTIYF
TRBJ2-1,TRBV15,CATSSFPGLAGDEQFF
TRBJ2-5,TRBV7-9,CASSPRPGQGHGKYF
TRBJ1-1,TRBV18,CASSPGQNTEAFF
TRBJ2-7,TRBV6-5,CASRTVGTGSYEQYF
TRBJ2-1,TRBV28,CASTSFGRVYNEQFF
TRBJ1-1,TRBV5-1,CASSSKDRGTVAFF